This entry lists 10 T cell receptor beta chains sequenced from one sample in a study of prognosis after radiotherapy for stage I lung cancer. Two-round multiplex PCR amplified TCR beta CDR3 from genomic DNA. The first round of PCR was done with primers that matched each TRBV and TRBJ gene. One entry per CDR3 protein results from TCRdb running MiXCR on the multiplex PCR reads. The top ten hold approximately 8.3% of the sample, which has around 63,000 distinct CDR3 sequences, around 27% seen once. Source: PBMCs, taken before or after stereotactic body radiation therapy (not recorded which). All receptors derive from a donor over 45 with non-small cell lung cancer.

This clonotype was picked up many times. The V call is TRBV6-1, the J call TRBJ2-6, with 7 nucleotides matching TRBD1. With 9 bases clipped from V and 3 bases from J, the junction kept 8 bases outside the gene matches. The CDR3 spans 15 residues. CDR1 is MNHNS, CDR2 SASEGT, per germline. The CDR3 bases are TGTGCCAGTCTCATTACAGGGGTTGGGGCCAACGTCCTGACTTTC. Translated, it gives CASLITGVGANVLTF.

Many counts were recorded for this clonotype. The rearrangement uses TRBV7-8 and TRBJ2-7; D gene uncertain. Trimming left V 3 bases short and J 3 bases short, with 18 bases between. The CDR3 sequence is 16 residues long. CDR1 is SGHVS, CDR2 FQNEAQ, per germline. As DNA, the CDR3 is TGTGCCAGCAGCTTCAGACGGGCCGCTGGCCGCTACGAGCAGTACTTC. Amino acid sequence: CASSFRRAAGRYEQYF.

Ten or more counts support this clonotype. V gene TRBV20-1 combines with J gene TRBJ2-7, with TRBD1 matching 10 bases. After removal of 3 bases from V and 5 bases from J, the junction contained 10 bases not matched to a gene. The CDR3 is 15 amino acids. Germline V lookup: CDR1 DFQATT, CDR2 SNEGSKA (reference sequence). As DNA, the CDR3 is TGCAGTGCTAGCCCGTCGGGACAGGGGATCAACGAGCAGTACTTC. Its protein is CSASPSGQGINEQYF.

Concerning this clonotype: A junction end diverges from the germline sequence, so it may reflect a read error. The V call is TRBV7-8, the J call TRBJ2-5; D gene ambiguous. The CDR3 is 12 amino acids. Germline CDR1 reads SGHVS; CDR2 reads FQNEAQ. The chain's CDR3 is CASSLANETQYF. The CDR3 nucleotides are TGTGCCAGCAGCTTAGCGAATGAGACACAGTACTTC.

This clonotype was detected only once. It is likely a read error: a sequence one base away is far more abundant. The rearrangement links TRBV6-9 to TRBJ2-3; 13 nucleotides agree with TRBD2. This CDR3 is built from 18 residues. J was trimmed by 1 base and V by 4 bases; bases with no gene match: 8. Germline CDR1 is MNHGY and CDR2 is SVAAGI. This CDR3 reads CASSLRLAGGRGTDTQYF. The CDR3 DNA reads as TGTGCCAGCAGTTTAAGACTAGCGGGGGGCCGGGGCACAGATACGCAGTATTTT.

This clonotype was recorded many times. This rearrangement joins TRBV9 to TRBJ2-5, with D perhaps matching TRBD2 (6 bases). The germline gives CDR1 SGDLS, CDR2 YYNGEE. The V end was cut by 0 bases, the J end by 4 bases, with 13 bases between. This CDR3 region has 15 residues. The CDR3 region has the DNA TGTGCCAGCAGCGTAGGAAGCCTGGGGGGAGAGACCCAGTACTTC. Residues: CASSVGSLGGETQYF.

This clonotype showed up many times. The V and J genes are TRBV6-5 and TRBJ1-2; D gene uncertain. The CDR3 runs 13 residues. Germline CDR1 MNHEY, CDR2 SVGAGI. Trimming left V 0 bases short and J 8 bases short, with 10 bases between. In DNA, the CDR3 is TGTGCCAGCAGTTACTCGGCGGAAGGCGGCTACACCTTC. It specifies CASSYSAEGGYTF.

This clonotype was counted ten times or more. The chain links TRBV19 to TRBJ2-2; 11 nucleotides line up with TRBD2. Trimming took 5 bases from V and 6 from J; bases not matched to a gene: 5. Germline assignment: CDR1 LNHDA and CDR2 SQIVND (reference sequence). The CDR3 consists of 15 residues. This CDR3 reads CASSGVAGGPGELFF. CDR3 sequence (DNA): TGTGCCAGTAGTGGAGTAGCGGGGGGGCCCGGGGAGCTGTTTTTT.

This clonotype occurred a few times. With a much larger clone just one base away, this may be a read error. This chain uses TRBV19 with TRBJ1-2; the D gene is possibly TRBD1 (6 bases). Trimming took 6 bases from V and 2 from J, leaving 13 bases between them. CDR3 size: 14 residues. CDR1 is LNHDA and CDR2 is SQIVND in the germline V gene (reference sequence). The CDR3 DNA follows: TGTGCCAGTAGGGGACGGGGGCAAAACTATGGCTACACCTTC. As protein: CASRGRGQNYGYTF.

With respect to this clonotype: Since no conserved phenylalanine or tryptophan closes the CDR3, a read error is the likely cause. The CDR3 sequence is CASIRDRGDLRETQYS. CDR3 sequence (DNA): TGTGCCAGCATCCGGGACAGGGGCGACCTACGGGAGACCCAGTACTCC. The chain couples TRBV6-2 or TRBV6-3 to TRBJ2-5; 10 positions agree with TRBD1. This CDR3 is built from 16 residues. V shed 7 bases, J shed 5 bases, and the junction held 13 bases outside the gene matches. The germline V gene encodes CDR1 MNHEY and CDR2 SVGEGT.